Detailed here is one TCR beta chain. The antigen is not known. The donors belonged to the approximately 120-subject validation cohort, separate from the 666-subject first cohort. CDR1 is SGHTA, CDR2 FQGNSA, per germline. CDR3 length: 12 amino acids. V was cut by 5 bases and J by 0 bases, with 3 bases left in between. These data come from a study of cytomegalovirus exposure and HLA in healthy donors. In the study overall: The roughly 660 first-cohort repertoires shared a platform with the 100 to 150 validation repertoires, as reported in a later analysis.

Here immunoSEQ multiplex PCR was the method, and the copy in TCRdb shows in-frame clones only, minus some. The data contain hundreds of thousands of clones, roughly 86% of them singletons. Study-level points and caveats: Among TCR beta chains, those listed as cytomegalovirus-associated numbered around 180. Specificity for CMV antigens was confirmed in vitro for a few of the CMV-associated chains.

Material: PBMCs. The gene calls are TRBV7-2 and TRBJ2-3, with D unresolved. The sequence was collected from a woman aged 25 to 39 in good health and CMV-seropositive. DNA of the CDR3: TGTGCCAGCAGCGCGAGCACAGATACGCAGTATTTT. Encoded protein: CASSASTDTQYF.